The next 6 T cell receptor beta chains were all read from a single sample in a study of OX40 agonist ivuxolimab in advanced cancers. Library generation was performed with the immunoSEQ multiplex PCR assay. This is the immuneACCESS table as TCRdb keeps it, with only in-frame sequences that have V and J called. A part of the clones is gone; compared with another copy, unresolved V genes explain less than half, and the rest is unexplained. The sample table holds 76,000 or so clones, of which approximately 91% were seen once. Around 13% of the sample goes to the ten largest clones. The sequencing used CD4+ or CD8+ T cells sorted from blood, collected in a trial of the OX40 agonist ivuxolimab. Every receptor here comes from an adult with an advanced solid tumor such as melanoma, head and neck, liver or kidney cancer.

The table lists this clone with a count of one. The chain employs TRBV11-3 and TRBJ2-2, with 7 bases aligning to TRBD1. V trimming: 0 bases; J trimming: 7 bases; junction bases outside the gene matches: 14. CDR1 is SGHNT, CDR2 YENEEA, per germline. The CDR3 totals 18 residues. The CDR3 is CASSLDLWGTEVDGELFF. The CDR3 coding sequence is TGTGCCAGCAGCTTAGATCTGTGGGGGACAGAGGTCGACGGGGAGCTGTTTTTT.

The chain uses TRBV5-1 and TRBJ1-1; D is unresolved. V was pared by 0 bases and J by 1 base, with 7 bases between. There are 14 residues in the CDR3. Germline V gives CDR1 SGHRS, CDR2 YFSETQ. CDR3 bases: TGCGCCAGCAGCTTGGCGGCGCAGAACACTGAAGCTTTCTTT. Translated: CASSLAAQNTEAFF. The entire variable domain, with the rest obtained from reference TRBV5-1 and TRBJ1-1, is as follows: KAGVTQTPRYLIKTRGQQVTLSCSPISGHRSVSWYQQTPGQGLQFLFEYFSETQRNKGNFPGRFSGRQFSNSRSEMNVSTLELGDSALYLCASSLAAQNTEAFFGQGTRLTVV.

This chain joins TRBV5-1 and TRBJ2-1; D is perhaps TRBD2 (6 bases). V was pared by 4 bases and J by 0 bases, with 17 bases between. The CDR3 is 17 residues long. Looked up from germline, CDR1 is SGHRS and CDR2 is YFSETQ. The CDR3 loop reads CASSATGLTYSYNEQFF. In nucleotides, the CDR3 is TGCGCCAGCAGCGCTACTGGACTAACCTACTCCTACAATGAGCAGTTCTTC.

The rearrangement joins TRBV10-3 to TRBJ2-5; 9 bases line up with TRBD1. The J call is doubtful: the DNA matches TRBJ2-7 better. Per germline, CDR1 ENHRY and CDR2 SYGVKD. The CDR3 sequence is 11 residues long. This CDR3 reads CASGTGNEQYF. DNA for the CDR3: TGTGCCAGCGGGACAGGGAACGAGCAGTACTTC.

By share, this clone ranks as medium-sized. Other nucleotide sequences in the sample specify the same CDR3. This chain uses TRBV5-1 with TRBJ1-4; 11 bases line up with TRBD1. The CDR3 has 15 amino acids. Germline V gene data show CDR1 as SGHRS and CDR2 as YFSETQ. V was pared by 0 bases and J by 7 bases, with 2 bases of the junction left unmatched. The CDR3 spells CASSLAGTGGEKLFF. CDR3 nucleotides: TGCGCCAGCAGCTTGGCCGGGACAGGGGGTGAAAAACTGTTTTTT.

The V call is TRBV27, the J call TRBJ2-3; D is ambiguous. The CDR3 totals 12 residues. The V gene's germline CDR1 is MNHEY and CDR2 SMNVEV (reference sequence). V was cut by 5 bases and J by 2 bases, with 5 bases left in between. CDR3 residues: CASSRYTDTQYF. CDR3 in DNA: TGTGCCAGCAGTCGGTACACAGATACGCAGTATTTT.